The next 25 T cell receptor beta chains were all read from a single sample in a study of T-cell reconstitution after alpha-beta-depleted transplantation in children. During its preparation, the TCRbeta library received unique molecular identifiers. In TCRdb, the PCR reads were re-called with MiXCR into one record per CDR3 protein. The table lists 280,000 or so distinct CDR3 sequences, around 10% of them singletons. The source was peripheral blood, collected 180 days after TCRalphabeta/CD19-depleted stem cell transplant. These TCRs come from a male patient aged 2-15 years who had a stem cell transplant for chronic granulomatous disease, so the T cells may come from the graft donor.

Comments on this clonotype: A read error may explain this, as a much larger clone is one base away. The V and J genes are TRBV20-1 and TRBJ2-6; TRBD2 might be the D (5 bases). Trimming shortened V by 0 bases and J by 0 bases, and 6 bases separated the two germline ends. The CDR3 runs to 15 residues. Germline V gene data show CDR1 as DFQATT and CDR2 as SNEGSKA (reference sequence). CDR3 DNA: TGCAGTGCTAGAGATCTAGCCTCTGGGGCCAACGTCCTGACTTTC. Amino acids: CSARDLASGANVLTF.

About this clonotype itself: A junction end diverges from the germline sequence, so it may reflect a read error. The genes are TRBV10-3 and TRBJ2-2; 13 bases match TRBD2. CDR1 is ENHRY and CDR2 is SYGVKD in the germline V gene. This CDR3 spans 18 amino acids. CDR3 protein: CAISGGLAGSVNTGDLFF. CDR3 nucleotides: TGTGCCATCAGTGGGGGACTAGCGGGATCCGTGAACACCGGGGACCTGTTTTTT.

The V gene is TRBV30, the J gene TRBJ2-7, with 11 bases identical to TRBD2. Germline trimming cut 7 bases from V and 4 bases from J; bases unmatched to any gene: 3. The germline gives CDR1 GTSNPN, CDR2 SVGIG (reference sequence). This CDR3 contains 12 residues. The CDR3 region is CAYVAGGYEQYF. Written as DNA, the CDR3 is TGTGCCTACGTAGCGGGAGGGTACGAGCAGTACTTC.

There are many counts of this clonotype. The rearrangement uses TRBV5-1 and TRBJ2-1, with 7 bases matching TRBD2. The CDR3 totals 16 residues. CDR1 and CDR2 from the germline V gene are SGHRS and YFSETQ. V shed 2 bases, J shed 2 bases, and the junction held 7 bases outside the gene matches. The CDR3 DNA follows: TGCGCCAGCAGCTTATTGCCTAGCGGACCCTACAATGAGCAGTTCTTC. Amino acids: CASSLLPSGPYNEQFF.

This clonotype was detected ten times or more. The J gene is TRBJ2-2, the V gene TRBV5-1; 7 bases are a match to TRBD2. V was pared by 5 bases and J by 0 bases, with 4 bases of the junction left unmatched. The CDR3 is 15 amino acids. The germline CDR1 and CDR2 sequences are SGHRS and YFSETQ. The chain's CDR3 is CASRLAVTNTGELFF. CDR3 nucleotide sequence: TGCGCCAGCAGGCTAGCGGTAACGAACACCGGGGAGCTGTTTTTT.

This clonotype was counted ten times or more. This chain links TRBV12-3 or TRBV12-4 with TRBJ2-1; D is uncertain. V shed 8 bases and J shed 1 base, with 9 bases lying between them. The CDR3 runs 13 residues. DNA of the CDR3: TGTGCCAGCCGACTCCCTTCCTACAATGAGCAGTTCTTC. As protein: CASRLPSYNEQFF.

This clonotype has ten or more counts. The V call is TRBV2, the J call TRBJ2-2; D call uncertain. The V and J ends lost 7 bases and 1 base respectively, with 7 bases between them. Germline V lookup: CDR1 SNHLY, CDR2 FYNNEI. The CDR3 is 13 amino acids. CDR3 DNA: TGTGCCAGCAAAGTGGAGAACACCGGGGAGCTGTTTTTT. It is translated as CASKVENTGELFF.

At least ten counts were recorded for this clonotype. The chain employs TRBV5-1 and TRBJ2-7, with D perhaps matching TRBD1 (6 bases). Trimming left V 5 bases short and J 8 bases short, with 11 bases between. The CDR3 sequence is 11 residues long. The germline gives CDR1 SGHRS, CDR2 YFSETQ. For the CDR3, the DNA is TGCGCCAGCAGTTACCAGGGGCAGCAGTACTTC. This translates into CASSYQGQQYF.

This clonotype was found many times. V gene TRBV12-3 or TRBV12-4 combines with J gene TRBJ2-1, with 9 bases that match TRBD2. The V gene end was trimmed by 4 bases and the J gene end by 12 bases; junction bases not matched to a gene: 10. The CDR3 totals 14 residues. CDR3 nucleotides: TGTGCCAGCAGTTCCACTAGCGGGTGGCAAGTGCAGTTCTTC. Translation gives CASSSTSGWQVQFF.

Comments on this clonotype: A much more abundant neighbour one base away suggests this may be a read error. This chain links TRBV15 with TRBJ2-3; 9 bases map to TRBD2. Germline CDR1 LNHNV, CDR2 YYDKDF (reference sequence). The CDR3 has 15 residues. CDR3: CATSKTSGRTDAQYF. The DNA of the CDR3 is TGTGCCACCAGCAAGACTAGCGGCCGCACAGATGCGCAGTATTTT.

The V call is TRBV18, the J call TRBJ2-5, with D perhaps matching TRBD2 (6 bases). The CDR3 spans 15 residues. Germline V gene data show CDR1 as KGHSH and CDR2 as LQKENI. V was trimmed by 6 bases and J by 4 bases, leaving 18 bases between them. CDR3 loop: CASSHASEGIETQYF. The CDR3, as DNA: TGTGCCAGCTCTCATGCTTCGGAGGGGATAGAGACCCAGTACTTC.

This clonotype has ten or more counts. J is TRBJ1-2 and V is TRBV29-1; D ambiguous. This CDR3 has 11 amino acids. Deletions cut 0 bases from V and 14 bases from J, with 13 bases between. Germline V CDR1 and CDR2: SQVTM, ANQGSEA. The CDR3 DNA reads TGCAGCGTTGAAGACAACGTGGTCCCGACCTTC. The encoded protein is CSVEDNVVPTF.

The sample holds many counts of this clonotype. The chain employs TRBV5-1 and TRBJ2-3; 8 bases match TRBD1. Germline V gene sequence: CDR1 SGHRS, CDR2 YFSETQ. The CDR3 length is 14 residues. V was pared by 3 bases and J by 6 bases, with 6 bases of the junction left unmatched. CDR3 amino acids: CASSSAQGVDTQYF. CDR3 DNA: TGCGCCAGCAGCTCCGCACAGGGGGTGGATACGCAGTATTTT.

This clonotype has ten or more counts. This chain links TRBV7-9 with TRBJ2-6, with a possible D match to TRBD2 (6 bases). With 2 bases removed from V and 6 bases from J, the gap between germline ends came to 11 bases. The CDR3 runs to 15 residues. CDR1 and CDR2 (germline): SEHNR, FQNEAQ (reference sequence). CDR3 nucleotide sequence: TGTGCCAGCAGCTTAAGGTGGCGGGAGGCCAACGTCCTGACTTTC. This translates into CASSLRWREANVLTF.

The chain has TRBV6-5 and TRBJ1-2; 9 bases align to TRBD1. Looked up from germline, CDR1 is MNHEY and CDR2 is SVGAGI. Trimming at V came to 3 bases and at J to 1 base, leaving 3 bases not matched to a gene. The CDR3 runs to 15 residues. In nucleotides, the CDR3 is TGTGCCAGCAGTTATGGGACAGGGTATAACTATGGCTACACCTTC. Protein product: CASSYGTGYNYGYTF.

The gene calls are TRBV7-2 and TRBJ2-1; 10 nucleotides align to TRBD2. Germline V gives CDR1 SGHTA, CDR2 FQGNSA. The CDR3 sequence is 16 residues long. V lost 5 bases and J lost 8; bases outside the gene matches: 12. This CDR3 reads CASSPRTSGVYHEQFF. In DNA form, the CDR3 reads TGTGCCAGCAGCCCTCGGACTAGCGGAGTGTACCATGAGCAGTTCTTC.

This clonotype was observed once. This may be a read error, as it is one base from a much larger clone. CDR3 amino acids: CASSPTVGRANTGEPFF. As DNA, the CDR3 is TGTGCCAGCAGTCCTACTGTTGGGAGGGCGAACACCGGGGAGCCGTTTTTT. The V call is TRBV28, the J call TRBJ2-2; 7 bases are a match to TRBD2. Germline loops: CDR1 MDHEN, CDR2 SYDVKM. The CDR3 is made up of 17 amino acids.

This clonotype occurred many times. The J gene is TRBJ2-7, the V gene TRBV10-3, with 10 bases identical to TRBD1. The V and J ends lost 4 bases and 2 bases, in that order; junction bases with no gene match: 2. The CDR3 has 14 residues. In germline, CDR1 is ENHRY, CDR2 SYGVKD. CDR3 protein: CAISGGTGAYEQYF. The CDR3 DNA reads TGTGCCATCAGTGGTGGGACAGGGGCCTACGAGCAGTACTTC.

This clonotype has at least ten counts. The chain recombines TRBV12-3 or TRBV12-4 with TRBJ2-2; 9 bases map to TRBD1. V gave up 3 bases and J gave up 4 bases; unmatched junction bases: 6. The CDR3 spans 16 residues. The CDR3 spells CASSLLTGGPTGELFF. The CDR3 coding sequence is TGTGCCAGCAGTTTGTTAACAGGGGGCCCCACCGGGGAGCTGTTTTTT.

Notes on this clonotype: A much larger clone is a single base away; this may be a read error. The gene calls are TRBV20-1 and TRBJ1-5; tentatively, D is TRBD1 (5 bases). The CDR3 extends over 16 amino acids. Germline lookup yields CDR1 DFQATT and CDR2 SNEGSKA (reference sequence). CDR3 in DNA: TGCAGTGCTAGAGATCGGGACCGCCCAGGCAATCAGCCCCATCATTTT. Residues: CSARDRDRPGNQPHHF.

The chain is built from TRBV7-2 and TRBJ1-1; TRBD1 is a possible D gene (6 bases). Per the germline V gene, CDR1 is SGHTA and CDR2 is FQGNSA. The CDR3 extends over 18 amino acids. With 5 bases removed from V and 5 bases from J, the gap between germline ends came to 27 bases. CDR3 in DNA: TGTGCCAGCAGCCCCCGAGGGGGGGGCAGGGGTGGGAAAACTGAAGCTTTCTTT. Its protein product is CASSPRGGGRGGKTEAFF.

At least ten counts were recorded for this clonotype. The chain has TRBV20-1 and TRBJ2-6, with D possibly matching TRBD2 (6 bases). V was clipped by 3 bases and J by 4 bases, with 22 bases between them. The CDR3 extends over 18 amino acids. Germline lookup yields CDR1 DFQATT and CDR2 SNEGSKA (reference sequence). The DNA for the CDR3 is TGCAGTGCTAGGGAAGGGACTTTGCCATATAGGGGGGCCAACGTCCTGACTTTC. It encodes CSAREGTLPYRGANVLTF.

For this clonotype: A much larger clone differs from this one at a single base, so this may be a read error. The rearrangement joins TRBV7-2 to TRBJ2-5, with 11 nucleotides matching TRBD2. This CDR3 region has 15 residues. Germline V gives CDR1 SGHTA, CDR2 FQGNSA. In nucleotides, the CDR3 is TGTGCCGGCAGCTCGACTAGCGGGAACCAAGAGACCCAGTACTTC. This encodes CAGSSTSGNQETQYF.

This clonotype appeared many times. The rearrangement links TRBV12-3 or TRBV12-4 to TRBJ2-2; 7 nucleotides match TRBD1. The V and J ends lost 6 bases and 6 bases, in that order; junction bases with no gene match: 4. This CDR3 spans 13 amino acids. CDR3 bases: TGTGCCAGCAGCTCGGGACAGCCCGGGGAGCTGTTTTTT. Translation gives CASSSGQPGELFF.

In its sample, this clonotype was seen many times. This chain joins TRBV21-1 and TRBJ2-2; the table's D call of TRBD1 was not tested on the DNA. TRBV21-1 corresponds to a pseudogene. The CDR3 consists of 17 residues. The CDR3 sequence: CASSAPGQGKRAGELFF. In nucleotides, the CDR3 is TGTGCCAGCAGCGCACCCGGACAGGGAAAAAGAGCCGGGGAGCTGTTTTTT.